This TCR beta chain is from a study of beta chain features in type 1 diabetes. Study outcomes and limitations: Significant though moderate, a shortening of TCRB CDR3s appeared in all four CD4+ subsets of Type 1 diabetes patients.

cDNA synthesis used the whole RNA isolate, giving expressed TCRB sequences. The repertoire was sequenced with immunoSEQ multiplex PCR; TCRdb's copy has only in-frame clones and lacks some. The sample shows around 690,000 clones, roughly 12% of them seen only once. This clone was seen only a few times. What it recognizes is unknown. The CDR3 runs 15 residues. Per the germline V gene, CDR1 is SNHLY and CDR2 is FYNNEI. The V end lost 3 bases, the J end lost 9 bases, and 18 bases lay between the germline ends. What was sequenced was naive CD4+ T cells from blood. The chain employs TRBV2 and TRBJ2-1; maybe TRBD1 (6 bases). The clonotype was recovered from a man in his thirties or forties with type 1 diabetes. CDR3 nucleotide sequence: TGTGCCAGCAGTGATCTGGGACCAGGGGATCGTGAGCAGTTCTTC. It yields the protein CASSDLGPGDREQFF.